This TCR beta chain was retrieved from a study of tumor and adjacent non-tumor tissue in lung cancer. Overall study context: Patients were aged about 30 to 80, ten or so men and about 5 women, stage I to III. Samples averaged about 4.2 million productive TCRbeta reads each.

As regards this clonotype: The antigen is undetermined. This may stem from a read error, because a much larger clone lies one nucleotide away.

The library came from three nested PCR rounds adapted from ARM-PCR protocols. TCRdb re-called the multiplex PCR reads with MiXCR, one entry per CDR3 protein. The sample comprises under 250,000 distinct CDR3 sequences, roughly 70% of which are singletons, and 20% to 25% rests with the top ten. This sample's RNA came from whole unsorted tissue. General observations from the study: Tumor tissue had significantly higher TCR diversity than normal lung.

Germline V gives CDR1 KGHDR, CDR2 SFDVKD. This CDR3 spans 15 amino acids. The J gene is TRBJ2-3, the V gene TRBV24-1; D gene uncertain. The TCR was taken from a man aged 55 to 69 with non-small cell lung cancer. Sequencing used lung tumor tissue. The CDR3 coding sequence is TGTGCCACCAGTGATTTGCGGGCCAGCACAGATATGCAGTATTTT. This codes for CATSDLRASTDMQYF.